These 11 T cell receptor beta chains originate from one sample sequenced in a study of blood T cell repertoires in COVID-19. Profiling relied on immunoSEQ multiplex PCR, and the TCRdb table lists in-frame clones only, not all of them. The table has 200,000 or so clones, around 86% seen once. The specimen sequenced was peripheral blood. These receptors all come from a man over 45 with acute or convalescent COVID-19.

The V and J genes are TRBV18 and TRBJ2-2; 10 bases line up with TRBD1. Trimming cost V 3 bases and J 0 bases; bases outside gene matches: 7. The V gene's germline CDR1 is KGHSH and CDR2 LQKENI. The CDR3 has 18 residues. The CDR3 coding sequence is TGTGCCAGCTCACCGACAGGGGGCTTAGCCGCGAACACCGGGGAGCTGTTTTTT. It is translated as CASSPTGGLAANTGELFF.

The chain recombines TRBV5-1 with TRBJ2-6, with 12 positions matching TRBD1. In germline, CDR1 is SGHRS, CDR2 YFSETQ. V lost 4 bases and J lost 2; bases outside the gene matches: 4. This CDR3 contains 17 residues. The chain's CDR3 is CASSLGTGGTGANVLTF. The CDR3 DNA reads as TGCGCCAGCAGCCTCGGGACAGGGGGCACTGGGGCCAACGTCCTGACTTTC.

The chain carries TRBV6-5 and TRBJ2-7; TRBD1 aligns across 9 bases. Germline trimming cut 0 bases from V and 3 bases from J; bases unmatched to any gene: 3. The CDR3 covers 15 residues. CDR1 and CDR2 (germline): MNHEY, SVGAGI. The CDR3 nucleotides are TGTGCCAGCAGTTACTCGAGACAGGGGGACTACGAGCAGTACTTC. This translates into CASSYSRQGDYEQYF.

The rearrangement links TRBV7-8 to TRBJ2-3; 8 nucleotides match TRBD2. The CDR3 loop spans 18 amino acids. Germline V CDR1 and CDR2: SGHVS, FQNEAQ. Germline trimming cut 5 bases from V and 2 bases from J; bases unmatched to any gene: 15. CDR3 bases: TGTGCCAGCAGCCCCCGGAGGGGTAGCGGGACCCACACAGATACGCAGTATTTT. Residues: CASSPRRGSGTHTDTQYF.

J is TRBJ2-1 and V is TRBV6-5; a weak D match, TRBD1 (6 bases). The germline V gene has CDR1 MNHEY and CDR2 SVGAGI. Between the trimmed V and J ends, which lost 7 bases and 8 bases, there was a span of 15 bases. The CDR3 sequence is 13 residues long. The CDR3 DNA reads TGTGCCAGCATGGGGGCCGCAACGTATGAGCAGTTCTTC. It encodes CASMGAATYEQFF.

This rearrangement joins TRBV6-1 to TRBJ1-2; D remains ambiguous. Looked up from germline, CDR1 is MNHNS and CDR2 is SASEGT. The CDR3 is made up of 13 amino acids. V was shortened by 1 base and J by 8 bases, with 11 bases between the two germline ends. In DNA, the CDR3 is TGTGCCAGCAGTGAAGACCGGGAGCGGGGCTACACCTTC. Amino acids: CASSEDRERGYTF.

The V and J genes are TRBV5-1 and TRBJ1-4; 9 bases are shared with TRBD1. The CDR3 length is 18 residues. Germline lookup yields CDR1 SGHRS and CDR2 YFSETQ. The V and J ends lost 3 bases and 0 bases, in that order; junction bases with no gene match: 9. The CDR3 nucleotides read TGCGCCAGCAGCTCCGGGACAGGGCAGTCAGCAACTAATGAAAAACTGTTTTTT. The encoded protein is CASSSGTGQSATNEKLFF.

V and J are TRBV30 and TRBJ1-2; D might be TRBD1 (6 bases). V was trimmed by 4 bases and J by 2 bases, leaving 20 bases between them. Germline CDR1 is GTSNPN and CDR2 is SVGIG (reference sequence). CDR3 size: 16 residues. The CDR3 DNA follows: TGTGCCTGGATCCTCCCCGGGACAAGGGGGAACTATGGCTACACCTTC. This translates into CAWILPGTRGNYGYTF.

This clone was picked up one time. The rearrangement links TRBV4-1 to TRBJ1-6; TRBD1 is a possible D gene (5 bases). V lost 4 bases to trimming and J lost 10 bases, with 17 bases between them. Per the germline V gene, CDR1 is MGHRA and CDR2 is YSYEKL. The CDR3 sequence is 15 residues long. In DNA form, the CDR3 reads TGCGCCAGCAGCCCGGCGGGGGGTGGGTCGTCACCCCTCCACTTT. This translates into CASSPAGGGSSPLHF.

This rearrangement joins TRBV4-1 to TRBJ2-7, with 7 nucleotides matching TRBD1. The V gene end was trimmed by 1 base and the J gene end by 4 bases; junction bases not matched to a gene: 4. From germline, CDR1 is MGHRA and CDR2 YSYEKL. The CDR3 length is 14 residues. DNA of the CDR3: TGCGCCAGCAGCCAAGCGGCGACAGGGTACGAGCAGTACTTC. Amino acid sequence: CASSQAATGYEQYF.

About this clone: Other DNA sequences in this specimen translate into the identical CDR3. The rearrangement links TRBV30 to TRBJ1-6; no firm D call. This CDR3 contains 11 residues. Trimming removed 5 bases from V and 10 bases from J, with 9 bases in between. Germline V lookup: CDR1 GTSNPN, CDR2 SVGIG (reference sequence). CDR3 loop: CAWGGGSPLHF. The DNA of the CDR3 is TGTGCCTGGGGTGGAGGATCACCCCTCCACTTT.